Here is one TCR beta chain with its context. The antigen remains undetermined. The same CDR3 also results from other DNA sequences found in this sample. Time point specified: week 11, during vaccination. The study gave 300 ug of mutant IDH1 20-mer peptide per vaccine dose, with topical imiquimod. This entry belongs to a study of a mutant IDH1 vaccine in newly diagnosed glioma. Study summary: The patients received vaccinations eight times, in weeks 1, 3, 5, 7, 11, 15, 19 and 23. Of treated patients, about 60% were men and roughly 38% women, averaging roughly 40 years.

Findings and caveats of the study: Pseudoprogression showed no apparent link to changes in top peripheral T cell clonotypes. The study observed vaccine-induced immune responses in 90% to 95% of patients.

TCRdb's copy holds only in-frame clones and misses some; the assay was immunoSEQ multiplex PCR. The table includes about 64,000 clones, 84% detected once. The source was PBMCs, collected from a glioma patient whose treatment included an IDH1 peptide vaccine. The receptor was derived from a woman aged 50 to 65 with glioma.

This chain's CDR3 is CASSLGTGDEQYF. In nucleotides, the CDR3 is TGCGCCAGCAGCTTAGGGACAGGGGACGAGCAGTACTTC. This chain links TRBV5-1 with TRBJ2-7, with 10 nucleotides matching TRBD1. The V and J ends lost 2 bases and 5 bases, in that order; junction bases with no gene match: 1. The CDR3 contains 13 residues. Germline lookup yields CDR1 SGHRS and CDR2 YFSETQ.